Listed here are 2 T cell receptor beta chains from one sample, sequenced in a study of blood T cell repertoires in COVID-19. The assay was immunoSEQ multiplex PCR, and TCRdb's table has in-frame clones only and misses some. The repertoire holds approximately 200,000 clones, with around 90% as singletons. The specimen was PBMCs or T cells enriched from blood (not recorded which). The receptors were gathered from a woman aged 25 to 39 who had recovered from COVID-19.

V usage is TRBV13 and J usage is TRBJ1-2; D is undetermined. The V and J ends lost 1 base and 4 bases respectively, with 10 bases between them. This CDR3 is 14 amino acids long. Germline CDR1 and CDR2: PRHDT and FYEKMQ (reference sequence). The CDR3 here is CASSLEAGSYGYTF. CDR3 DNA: TGTGCCAGCAGCTTAGAGGCGGGGTCCTATGGCTACACCTTC.

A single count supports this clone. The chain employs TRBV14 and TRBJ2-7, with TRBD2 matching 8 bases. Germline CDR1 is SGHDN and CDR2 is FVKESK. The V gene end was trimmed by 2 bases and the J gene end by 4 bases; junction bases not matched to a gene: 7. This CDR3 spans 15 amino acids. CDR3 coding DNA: TGTGCCAGCAGCCAAAGTATAGCGGGAAAATACGAGCAGTACTTC. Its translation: CASSQSIAGKYEQYF.